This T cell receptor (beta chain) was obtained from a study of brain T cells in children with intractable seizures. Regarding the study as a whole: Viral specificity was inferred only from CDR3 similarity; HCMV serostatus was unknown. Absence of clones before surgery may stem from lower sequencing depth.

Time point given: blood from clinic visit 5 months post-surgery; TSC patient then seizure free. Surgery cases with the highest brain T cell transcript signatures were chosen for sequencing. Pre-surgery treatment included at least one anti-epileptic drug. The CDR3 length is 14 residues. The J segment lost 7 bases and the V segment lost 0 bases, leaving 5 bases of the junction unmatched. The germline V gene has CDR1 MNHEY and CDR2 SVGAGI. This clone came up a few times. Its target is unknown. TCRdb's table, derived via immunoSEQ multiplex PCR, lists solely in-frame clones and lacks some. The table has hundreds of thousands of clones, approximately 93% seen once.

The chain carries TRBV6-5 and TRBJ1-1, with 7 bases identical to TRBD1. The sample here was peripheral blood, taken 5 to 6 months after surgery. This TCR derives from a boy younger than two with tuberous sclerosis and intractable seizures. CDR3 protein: CASSYSRQGYEAFF. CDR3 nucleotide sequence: TGTGCCAGCAGTTACTCCCGACAGGGTTATGAAGCTTTCTTT.